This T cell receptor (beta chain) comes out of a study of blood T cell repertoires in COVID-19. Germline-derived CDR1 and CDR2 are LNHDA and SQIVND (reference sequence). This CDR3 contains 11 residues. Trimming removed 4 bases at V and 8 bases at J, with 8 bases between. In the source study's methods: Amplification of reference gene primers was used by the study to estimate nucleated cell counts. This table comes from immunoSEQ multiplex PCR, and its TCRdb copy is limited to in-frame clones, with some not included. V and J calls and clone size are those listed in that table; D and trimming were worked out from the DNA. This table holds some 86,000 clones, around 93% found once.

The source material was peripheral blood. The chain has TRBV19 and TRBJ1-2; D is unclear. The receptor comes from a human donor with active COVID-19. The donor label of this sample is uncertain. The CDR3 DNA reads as TGTGCCAGTAGTAATGGCTTGGGCTACACCTTC. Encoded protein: CASSNGLGYTF. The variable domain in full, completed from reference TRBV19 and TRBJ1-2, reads DGGITQSPKYLFRKEGQNVTLSCEQNLNHDAMYWYRQDPGQGLRLIYYSQIVNDFQKGDIAEGYSVSREKKESFPLTVTSAQKNPTAFYLCASSNGLGYTFGSGTRLTVV.